Reported below is one TCR beta chain. The repertoire was sequenced with immunoSEQ multiplex PCR; TCRdb's copy has only in-frame clones and lacks some. The sample contains about 120,000 clones, approximately 94% of which appear only once. The data stem from a study of control samples from healthy donors and cancer patients. V trimming: 0 bases; J trimming: 4 bases; junction bases outside the gene matches: 5. The CDR3 sequence is 15 residues long. Germline lookup yields CDR1 SGHRS and CDR2 YFSETQ. The chain has TRBV5-1 and TRBJ2-3; 7 bases align to TRBD2. This TCR was recovered from a man aged 50 to 59 with head and neck cancer. The sequenced material came from PBMCs. The CDR3 region is CASSLVLGRADTQYF. The CDR3 DNA follows: TGCGCCAGCAGCTTGGTACTAGGGAGGGCAGATACGCAGTATTTT. The whole variable domain, filled in from reference TRBV5-1 and TRBJ2-3, reads KAGVTQTPRYLIKTRGQQVTLSCSPISGHRSVSWYQQTPGQGLQFLFEYFSETQRNKGNFPGRFSGRQFSNSRSEMNVSTLELGDSALYLCASSLVLGRADTQYFGPGTRLTVL.